The 18 T cell receptor beta chains given below trace back to one sample, sequenced in a study of post-analysis software for immune sequencing data. TCR beta cDNA libraries had unique molecular identifiers. In TCRdb, the PCR reads were re-called with MiXCR into one record per CDR3 protein. The sample lists roughly 430,000 distinct CDR3 sequences, roughly 38% seen once, with approximately 7.1% in the top ten. These receptors have no identified antigens. Study-level results: Patients showed TRBV5-6, TRBV5-1 and TRBV20-1 among a few TRBV segments more frequent than in controls.

The sample consisted of blood. The receptors here all came from a girl aged 2 to 10 with multiple sclerosis.

DNA of the CDR3: TGTGCCACCAGCAGAGTCGGTGGGACTGGCTACAATGAGCAGTTCTTC. It codes for CATSRVGGTGYNEQFF. The chain combines TRBV15 with TRBJ2-1, with D perhaps matching TRBD2 (6 bases). The CDR3 length is 16 residues. Germline lookup yields CDR1 LNHNV and CDR2 YYDKDF (reference sequence). The germline V and J ends were trimmed by 1 base and 3 bases, with 13 bases remaining between them. Looking up the rest from reference TRBV15 and TRBJ2-1 gives the full variable domain: DAMVIQNPRYQVTQFGKPVTLSCSQTLNHNVMYWYQQKSSQAPKLLFHYYDKDFNNEADTPDNFQSRRPNTSFCFLDIRSPGLGDTAMYLCATSRVGGTGYNEQFFGPGTRLTVL.

The chain combines TRBV13 with TRBJ2-7, with D perhaps TRBD1 (7 bases). Germline CDR1 is PRHDT and CDR2 is FYEKMQ (reference sequence). The CDR3 spans 15 residues. The germline V and J ends were trimmed by 5 bases and 3 bases, with 17 bases remaining between them. As DNA, the CDR3 is TGTGCCAGCAGCCCGACAGGACAGGAGGGCTACGAGCAGTACTTC. It yields the protein CASSPTGQEGYEQYF.

This clonotype was seen many times. The rearrangement links TRBV6-2 or TRBV6-3 to TRBJ2-1; D gene unclear. The CDR3 consists of 12 residues. The germline gives CDR1 MNHEY, CDR2 SVGEGT. The V and J ends lost 5 bases and 4 bases respectively, with 6 bases between them. Here the CDR3 reads CASSTSYNEQFF. In DNA form, the CDR3 reads TGTGCCAGCAGTACATCGTACAATGAGCAGTTCTTC.

This clonotype came up a few times. This chain uses TRBV12-3 or TRBV12-4 with TRBJ2-5; a weak D match, TRBD2 (6 bases). Trimming shortened V by 1 base and J by 11 bases, and 20 bases separated the two germline ends. The CDR3 covers 15 residues. For the CDR3, the DNA is TGTGCCAGCAGTTTAGACGGGAGCCGCTACAATGAGCAGTACTTC. It specifies CASSLDGSRYNEQYF.

In this sample, this clonotype turned up a few times. The chain employs TRBV5-1 and TRBJ2-3; tentatively, D is TRBD2 (6 bases). Germline CDR1 SGHRS, CDR2 YFSETQ. V lost 5 bases, J lost 1 base, and 14 bases lay in between. The CDR3 covers 15 residues. The CDR3 DNA follows: TGCGCCAGCAGACTCGGACTATCACGCACAGATACGCAGTATTTT. Its protein product is CASRLGLSRTDTQYF.

The J gene is TRBJ2-5, the V gene TRBV20-1; tentatively, D is TRBD2 (7 bases). The J call is uncertain, as TRBJ2-7 better fits the DNA end. Germline V gene lookup returns CDR1 DFQATT and CDR2 SNEGSKA (reference sequence). The CDR3 spans 16 residues. As DNA, the CDR3 is TGCAGTGTCGTTCTACCTCAGGGGAGGGAACAATACGAGCAGTACTTC. It codes for CSVVLPQGREQYEQYF.

The chain carries TRBV7-9 and TRBJ2-1, with TRBD1 matching 11 bases. Trimming removed 2 bases from V and 10 bases from J; junction bases left unmatched: 7. The germline V gene encodes CDR1 SEHNR and CDR2 FQNEAQ (reference sequence). The CDR3 spans 15 residues. The chain's CDR3 is CASSLIGTGGEEQFF. The CDR3 nucleotides are TGTGCCAGCAGCTTAATCGGGACAGGGGGTGAGGAGCAGTTCTTC.

The chain uses TRBV6-2 or TRBV6-3 and TRBJ1-1; TRBD1 matches 8 bases. This CDR3 comprises 14 residues. Germline V gene lookup returns CDR1 MNHEY and CDR2 SVGEGT. V trimming: 3 bases; J trimming: 4 bases; junction bases outside the gene matches: 4. In DNA, the CDR3 is TGTGCCAGCAGTTATAACAGGGGGGGCACTGAAGCTTTCTTT. Translation gives CASSYNRGGTEAFF.

V usage is TRBV20-1 and J usage is TRBJ1-6; weak D call: TRBD1 (6 bases). With 4 bases removed from V and 7 bases from J, the gap between germline ends came to 17 bases. The CDR3 consists of 15 residues. Germline CDR1 is DFQATT and CDR2 is SNEGSKA (reference sequence). CDR3 residues: CSANTQGRGNSPLHF. DNA of the CDR3: TGCAGTGCTAATACACAGGGAAGAGGGAATTCACCCCTCCACTTT.

The gene calls are TRBV9 and TRBJ1-2; no firm D call. CDR3 length: 18 residues. CDR1 SGDLS and CDR2 YYNGEE come from the germline V gene. V was clipped by 0 bases and J by 2 bases, with 20 bases between them. As DNA, the CDR3 is TGTGCCAGCAGCGTAGGGTGGCAGCCTAGGAGGGAGAACTATGGCTACACCTTC. Translated, it gives CASSVGWQPRRENYGYTF.

The J gene is TRBJ1-5, the V gene TRBV21-1; the table's D call, TRBD1, was not checked against the DNA. TRBV21-1 is tagged as a pseudogene. The CDR3 consists of 16 residues. The CDR3 loop reads CASSKEDRGRFQPQHF. As DNA, the CDR3 is TGTGCCAGCAGCAAAGAGGACAGGGGGCGATTTCAGCCCCAGCATTTT.

In the case of this clonotype: One base away lies a much larger clone, so this may be a sequencing read error. This chain joins TRBV3-1 and TRBJ2-5; D remains unclear. V lost 1 base and J 5 bases, leaving 5 bases between the germline ends. The CDR3 has 12 residues. Per the germline V gene, CDR1 is LGHDT and CDR2 is YNNKEL (reference sequence). In nucleotides, the CDR3 is TGTGCCAGCAGCCAAGCTTGGGAGACCCAGTACTTC. As protein: CASSQAWETQYF.

This clonotype has just a few counts. V usage is TRBV5-1 and J usage is TRBJ1-2, with a tentative D call TRBD1 (6 bases). Germline loops: CDR1 SGHRS, CDR2 YFSETQ. Trimming removed 4 bases at V and 4 bases at J, with 11 bases between. CDR3 length: 13 residues. CDR3 sequence reads: CASSATGSYGYTF. The CDR3 bases are TGCGCCAGCAGCGCAACAGGGAGCTATGGCTACACCTTC.

This clonotype was seen many times. The rearrangement uses TRBV7-3 and TRBJ2-2, with D possibly being TRBD2 (5 bases). Germline CDR1 SGHTA, CDR2 FQGTGA. Trimming shortened V by 2 bases and J by 0 bases, and 10 bases separated the two germline ends. The CDR3 consists of 16 residues. CDR3 sequence reads: CASSLLPGSNTGELFF. CDR3 bases: TGTGCCAGCAGCTTATTGCCGGGGTCGAACACCGGGGAGCTGTTTTTT.

This chain connects TRBV4-1 to TRBJ2-3; 7 bases are shared with TRBD2. This CDR3 contains 14 residues. V dropped 4 bases and J dropped 6; count of bases not matched to a gene: 7. Germline values: CDR1 MGHRA, CDR2 YSYEKL. DNA of the CDR3: TGCGCCAGCAGCCGAGGACTAGATCCTGATACGCAGTATTTT. This translates into CASSRGLDPDTQYF.

In this sample, this clonotype turned up a few times. The chain recombines TRBV18 with TRBJ1-5, with D tentatively TRBD1 (6 bases). The CDR3 contains 14 residues. V gave up 3 bases and J gave up 7 bases, with 13 bases separating them. The germline V gene has CDR1 KGHSH and CDR2 LQKENI. CDR3 in amino acids: CASSPDRWKQPQHF. The DNA for the CDR3 is TGTGCCAGCTCACCTGACAGGTGGAAACAGCCCCAGCATTTT.

V is TRBV7-3 and J is TRBJ2-5, with TRBD2 identical over 7 bases. The DNA end lines up better with TRBJ2-7; the J call may be wrong. Germline V lookup: CDR1 SGHTA, CDR2 FQGTGA. CDR3 size: 16 residues. The CDR3 region is CASSLPTGRLGIEQYF. The CDR3 DNA is TGTGCCAGCAGCTTACCGACCGGGAGGTTAGGTATCGAGCAGTACTTC.

This chain joins TRBV12-5 and TRBJ2-7; a possible D gene is TRBD1 (5 bases). The J call is doubtful: the DNA matches TRBJ2-5 better. The CDR3 is 13 amino acids. The germline V gene has CDR1 LGHNT and CDR2 FRNRAP. The CDR3 spells CASALGVQKTQYF. In nucleotides, the CDR3 is TGTGCTAGTGCCCTAGGGGTACAAAAGACCCAGTACTTC.